This paragraph covers one TCR beta chain sequence. Its antigen remains unidentified. Trimming took off 5 bases at V and 1 base at J, with 13 bases between the two ends. In germline, CDR1 is SGHKS, CDR2 YYEKEE (reference sequence). This CDR3 has 15 amino acids. The data originate from a study of T cell repertoires in cytomegalovirus infection. Study overall: An indication of both CMV infection and matching HLA type came from public TCR beta signatures. Study-wide results and limits: Within the response measured ex vivo, HLA-C-restricted CMV-specific TCR beta clonotypes were dominant. Frequencies of public TCR beta families were cumulated, and this identified carriers of CMV plus the relevant HLA.

TCRdb redid the calling of the reads with MiXCR, one entry per CDR3 protein. This sample yields more than 150,000 distinct CDR3 sequences, of which 28% are seen a single time; 30% to 40% belongs to the top ten. The sequencing input was PBMCs. The J gene is TRBJ1-5, the V gene TRBV5-5, with a possible D match to TRBD1 (6 bases). The TCR comes from a human donor in good health (CMV status not recorded). Some clones in this sample may be carry-over from other donors' samples. The CDR3 here is CASRGGTGSNQPQHF. The DNA for the CDR3 is TGTGCCAGCAGGGGGGGAACAGGGAGCAATCAGCCCCAGCATTTT. The full variable domain, completed using reference TRBV5-5 and TRBJ1-5, is DAGVTQSPTHLIKTRGQQVTLRCSPISGHKSVSWYQQVLGQGPQFIFQYYEKEERGRGNFPDRFSARQFPNYSSELNVNALLLGDSALYLCASRGGTGSNQPQHFGDGTRLSIL.